This is a list of T cell receptor beta chains from one sample in a study of blood T cell repertoires in COVID-19. Generated by immunoSEQ multiplex PCR, the TCRdb table keeps only in-frame clones and is missing some. The table has approximately 240,000 clones, more than 60% seen once; the top ten hold 4%. Sample: peripheral blood. Source of these receptors: a woman aged 40 to 50 with active or convalescent COVID-19. The CDR3 runs from the conserved cysteine through the conserved F or W. D genes are given only for firm matches.

d_gene,j_gene,v_gene,CDR3aa
NA,TRBJ2-2,TRBV7-3,CASRPGFTGELFF
TRBD1,TRBJ1-6,TRBV2,CARSRTTGGGSPLHF
NA,TRBJ2-3,TRBV10-1,CASSGGLLDTQYF
NA,TRBJ2-3,TRBV9,CASSVGGAGADTQYF
NA,TRBJ1-6,TRBV6-6,CASSPQGLIYNSPLHF
NA,TRBJ1-1,TRBV13,CASSSSGHYTEAFF
NA,TRBJ2-7,TRBV19,CASSIEQASYEQYF
TRBD2,TRBJ2-2,TRBV5-4,CASTRGGGSGELFF
NA,TRBJ2-7,TRBV7-3,CASSLGAPYEQYF
TRBD1,TRBJ2-3,TRBV30,CAWTRRGTGSDTQYF
NA,TRBJ1-3,TRBV5-1,CASSFSPGGNTIYF
NA,TRBJ2-3,TRBV2,CASEKRAGLRGDTQYF
TRBD1,TRBJ2-3,TRBV7-2,CASSIQGGMDTQYF
TRBD1,TRBJ1-1,TRBV5-4,CASSLGQGAWSRTEAFF
NA,TRBJ2-7,TRBV5-4,CASKELTGPLNYEQYF
TRBD1,TRBJ2-1,TRBV27,CASIKTGTGYEQFF
TRBD1,TRBJ1-6,TRBV28,CASSADRGRTPLHF
TRBD2,TRBJ2-3,TRBV11-2,CASSLETQRGKLHF
TRBD2,TRBJ2-5,TRBV5-1,CASTGGETQYF
NA,TRBJ1-1,TRBV16,CASSQSQGNTEAFF
NA,TRBJ1-1,TRBV19,CASSIGTTIPEAFF
NA,TRBJ1-1,TRBV25-1,CASSESPVVTEAFF
NA,TRBJ1-1,TRBV18,CASSPGRGTTEAFF
TRBD1,TRBJ1-1,TRBV5-5,CASSFLDRGPLNTEAFF
NA,TRBJ1-6,TRBV5-1,CASRPATLPNSPLHF
TRBD1,TRBJ2-2,TRBV6-5,CASRGQGEPGELFF
TRBD2,TRBJ2-3,TRBV23-1,CASSQSGAGGALHRYAVF
NA,TRBJ1-6,TRBV28,CASIKSGSPTGALHF
TRBD1,TRBJ2-1,TRBV12-5,CASGLATGGSYNEQFF
NA,TRBJ2-3,TRBV6-6,CASSGAGSDTQYF
NA,TRBJ1-2,TRBV28,CASRPITGSGYTF
TRBD1,TRBJ1-1,TRBV5-1,CASSAPDRGRTEAFF
NA,TRBJ2-1,TRBV10-1,CASSDPRGAGAYNEQFF
TRBD2,TRBJ2-5,TRBV10-1,CASRKGTSGGATETQYF
NA,TRBJ2-1,TRBV5-1,CASSPEGSSYNEQFF
NA,TRBJ2-3,TRBV7-3,CASSLGLATDTQYF
NA,TRBJ1-1,TRBV27,CASRPMSRSTEAFF
TRBD1,TRBJ2-7,TRBV18,CASSHRDRGFEQYF
NA,TRBJ1-1,TRBV7-9,CASSAGQHTEAFF
NA,TRBJ1-1,TRBV12-5,CASGLSGNTEAFF